The present entry profiles one T cell receptor beta chain with its context. Its target is unknown. These data are taken from a study of response to subunit inactivated influenza vaccine. Notes on the study in general: That few new T cells are recruited by each seasonal influenza vaccination was the authors' suggestion.

The CDR3 is made up of 14 amino acids. The V gene's germline CDR1 is MNHEY and CDR2 SVGAGI. Trimming removed 2 bases from V and 3 bases from J, with 8 bases in between. MiXCR, run by TCRdb on the RT-PCR reads, gives a single entry per CDR3 protein. This table holds about 520,000 distinct CDR3 sequences, around 25% found once. The receptor's source is a man aged 50 to 59 who received an inactivated influenza vaccine. The chain has TRBV6-5 and TRBJ1-5; no clear D. The starting material was CD4+ T cells sorted from PBMCs, obtained more than 4 days after vaccination. The DNA for the CDR3 is TGTGCCAGCAGTTACGCCGGATACAATCAGCCCCAGCATTTT. This gives the protein CASSYAGYNQPQHF.